The 13 T cell receptor beta chains in this list originate from one sample, sequenced in a study of blood T cell repertoires in COVID-19. Generated by immunoSEQ multiplex PCR, the TCRdb table keeps only in-frame clones and is missing some. The sample consists of 75,000 to 95,000 clones, 79% of them appearing once. The sample comprised peripheral blood. The source is a woman of 80 years or more with active or convalescent COVID-19.

The V and J genes are TRBV19 and TRBJ2-1, with TRBD1 identical over 8 bases. CDR3 length equals 14 residues. Germline values: CDR1 LNHDA, CDR2 SQIVND (reference sequence). The J segment lost 9 bases and the V segment lost 7 bases, leaving 11 bases of the junction unmatched. CDR3 sequence reads: CASNPGQGRGEQFF. CDR3 DNA sequence: TGTGCCAGTAACCCCGGACAGGGCAGGGGTGAGCAGTTCTTC.

In this sample, this clone turned up a few times. The CDR3 sequence: CASSLASTGYGYTF. The DNA of the CDR3 is TGTGCCAGCAGCTTGGCCTCAACAGGCTATGGCTACACCTTC. V usage is TRBV5-4 and J usage is TRBJ1-2; perhaps TRBD1 as D (5 bases). The germline CDR1 and CDR2 sequences are SGHNT and YYREEE (reference sequence). V dropped 0 bases and J dropped 4 bases, with 10 bases sitting between them. The CDR3 loop spans 14 amino acids.

This clone was counted between two and nine times. This sequence joins TRBV9 and TRBJ2-5; TRBD1 is a possible D gene (6 bases). Germline CDR1 SGDLS, CDR2 YYNGEE. The ends were cut back, 2 bases at V and 0 bases at J, with 14 bases in the middle. The CDR3 runs 16 residues. DNA of the CDR3: TGTGCCAGCAGCGTCCCTAAGCAGGGGTACCAAGAGACCCAGTACTTC. Its protein is CASSVPKQGYQETQYF.

V and J are TRBV13 and TRBJ1-3; perhaps TRBD1 as D (5 bases). Germline CDR1 and CDR2: PRHDT and FYEKMQ (reference sequence). Trimming stripped 1 base from V and 4 bases from J, with 17 bases between. The CDR3 is made up of 17 amino acids. CDR3 sequence reads: CASSLEATAQWGNTIYF. CDR3 DNA: TGTGCCAGCAGCTTAGAGGCGACAGCTCAATGGGGAAACACCATATATTTT.

The genes are TRBV2 and TRBJ2-5; TRBD1 agrees at 8 bases. With V trimmed by 8 bases and J by 2 bases, 4 bases remained unmatched. Per the germline V gene, CDR1 is SNHLY and CDR2 is FYNNEI. The CDR3 length is 13 residues. CDR3 amino acids: CASGGQGQETQYF. In DNA, the CDR3 is TGTGCCAGCGGCGGACAGGGACAAGAGACCCAGTACTTC.

The V gene is TRBV19, the J gene TRBJ1-6; D possibly corresponds to TRBD1 (6 bases). With 7 bases removed from V and 7 bases from J, the gap between germline ends came to 11 bases. CDR1 and CDR2 (germline): LNHDA, SQIVND (reference sequence). The CDR3 contains 13 residues. In DNA, the CDR3 is TGTGCCAGTACAGACAGGATAAATTCACCCCTCCACTTT. Amino acid sequence: CASTDRINSPLHF.

The chain carries TRBV6-5 and TRBJ2-7; 9 bases agree with TRBD2. The germline gives CDR1 MNHEY, CDR2 SVGAGI. Trimming removed 2 bases from V and 6 bases from J; junction bases left unmatched: 11. CDR3 length: 16 amino acids. The CDR3 DNA reads TGTGCCAGCAGTTACCGGGGAGTGGGCGGGAGGGCCGAGCAGTACTTC. It is translated as CASSYRGVGGRAEQYF.

V and J are TRBV6-2 or TRBV6-3 and TRBJ1-2; no reliable D call. This CDR3 spans 14 amino acids. Per germline, CDR1 MNHEY and CDR2 SVGEGT. Trimming took off 5 bases at V and 6 bases at J, with 16 bases between the two ends. The CDR3 DNA reads as TGTGCCAGCAGTCTGCCGGTCGTCTTTGATGGCTACACCTTC. Its protein product is CASSLPVVFDGYTF.

This clone was observed a handful of times. The V gene is TRBV6-2 or TRBV6-3, the J gene TRBJ2-1, with TRBD2 identical over 14 bases. The CDR3 length is 17 residues. Germline V gene sequence: CDR1 MNHEY, CDR2 SVGEGT. V lost 3 bases, J lost 7 bases, and 8 bases stayed unmatched. The CDR3 is CASSYVSGLAGANEQFF. The CDR3 coding sequence is TGTGCCAGCAGTTATGTTTCGGGACTAGCGGGAGCGAATGAGCAGTTCTTC.

The rearrangement uses TRBV18 and TRBJ1-4; 12 positions match TRBD1. The V segment lost 1 base and the J segment 8 bases; nucleotides outside the gene matches: 5. The CDR3 is 16 residues long. CDR1 is KGHSH, CDR2 LQKENI, per germline. The CDR3 DNA is TGTGCCAGCTCACCACTCGTGGGGACAGGGGGCGAAAAACTGTTTTTT. Encoded protein: CASSPLVGTGGEKLFF.

To note about this clone: At one end the junction does not follow the germline gene, possibly because of a read error. The J gene is TRBJ1-5, the V gene TRBV19; D call uncertain. Germline CDR1 is LNHDA and CDR2 is SQIVND (reference sequence). The CDR3 loop spans 12 amino acids. This CDR3 reads CASSRQRQPQHF. CDR3 DNA: TGTGCTAGTAGTCGGCAGCGTCAGCCCCAGCATTTT.

This chain uses TRBV6-5 with TRBJ1-2, with a weak D call TRBD1 (6 bases). Germline V lookup: CDR1 MNHEY, CDR2 SVGAGI. V lost 0 bases and J 8 bases, leaving 19 bases between the germline ends. This CDR3 contains 16 residues. The CDR3 DNA follows: TGTGCCAGCAGTTACTCGCCCAGCCCTTCTGGGGGCGGCTACACCTTC. Translated, it gives CASSYSPSPSGGGYTF.

The chain employs TRBV4-1 and TRBJ1-6, with a tentative D call TRBD1 (6 bases). This CDR3 comprises 14 residues. Germline V CDR1 and CDR2: MGHRA, YSYEKL. Trimming removed 3 bases from V and 8 bases from J, with 11 bases in between. CDR3 in DNA: TGCGCCAGCAGCCATACAGGGATTTATTCACCCCTCCACTTT. Translating gives CASSHTGIYSPLHF.